The clone carrying this T cell receptor beta chain was detected ten times or more. No antigen is known for it. The source of the sample is a study of cytotoxic CD8 clonotypes in ibrutinib-treated CLL. The overall study: IGHV unmutated under 18; relapsed/refractory around twelve; treatment-naive more than 14.

This CDR3 contains 13 residues. Around 1.8 micrograms of genomic DNA came from cryopreserved PBMCs for TCR beta libraries. TCRdb's table, derived via immunoSEQ multiplex PCR, lists solely in-frame clones and lacks some. The sample carries 200,000 or so clones, approximately 75% recorded once. General study findings and limits: Public clonotypes were uncommon and contracted or stayed stable on treatment. Higher circulating CD8+ T-cell counts strongly accompanied higher baseline clonality, above age-matched healthy donors.

The material was PBMCs, obtained after 12 months of ibrutinib treatment. The rearrangement links TRBV21-1 to TRBJ1-2; the table names TRBD1, a call not compared with the DNA. TRBV21-1 is a documented pseudogene. The receptor was isolated from a human donor with chronic lymphocytic leukemia. This chain's CDR3 is CASTSTGQDGYTF. CDR3 nucleotide sequence: TGTGCCAGCACCTCAACGGGACAGGATGGCTACACCTTC.